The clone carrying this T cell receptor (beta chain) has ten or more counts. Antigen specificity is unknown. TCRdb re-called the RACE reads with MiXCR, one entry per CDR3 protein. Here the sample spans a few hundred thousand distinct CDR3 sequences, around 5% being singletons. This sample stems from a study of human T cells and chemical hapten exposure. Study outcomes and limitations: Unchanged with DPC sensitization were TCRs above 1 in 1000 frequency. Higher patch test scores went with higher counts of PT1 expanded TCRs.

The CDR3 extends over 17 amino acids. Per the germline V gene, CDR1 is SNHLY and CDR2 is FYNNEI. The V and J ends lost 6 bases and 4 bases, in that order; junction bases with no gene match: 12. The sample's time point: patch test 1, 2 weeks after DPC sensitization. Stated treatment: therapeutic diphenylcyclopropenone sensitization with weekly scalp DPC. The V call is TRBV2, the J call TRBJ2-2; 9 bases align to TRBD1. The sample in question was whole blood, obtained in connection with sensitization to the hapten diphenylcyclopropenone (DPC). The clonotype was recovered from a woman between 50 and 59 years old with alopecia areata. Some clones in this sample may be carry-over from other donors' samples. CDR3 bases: TGTGCCAGCAGCCTCTCAGGGACAGGGCCGTCCACCGGGGAGCTGTTTTTT. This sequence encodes CASSLSGTGPSTGELFF.